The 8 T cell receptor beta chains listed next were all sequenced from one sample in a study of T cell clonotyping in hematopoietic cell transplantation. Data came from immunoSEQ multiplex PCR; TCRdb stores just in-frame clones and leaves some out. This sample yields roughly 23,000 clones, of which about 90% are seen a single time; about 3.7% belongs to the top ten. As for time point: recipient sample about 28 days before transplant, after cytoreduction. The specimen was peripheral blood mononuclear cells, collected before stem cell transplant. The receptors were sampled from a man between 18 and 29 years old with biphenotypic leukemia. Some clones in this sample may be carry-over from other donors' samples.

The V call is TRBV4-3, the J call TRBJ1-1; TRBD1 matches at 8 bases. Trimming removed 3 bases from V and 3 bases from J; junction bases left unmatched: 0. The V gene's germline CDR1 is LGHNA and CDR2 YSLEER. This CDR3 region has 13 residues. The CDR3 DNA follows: TGCGCCAGCAGCCAGACAGGGGACACTGAAGCTTTCTTT. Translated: CASSQTGDTEAFF.

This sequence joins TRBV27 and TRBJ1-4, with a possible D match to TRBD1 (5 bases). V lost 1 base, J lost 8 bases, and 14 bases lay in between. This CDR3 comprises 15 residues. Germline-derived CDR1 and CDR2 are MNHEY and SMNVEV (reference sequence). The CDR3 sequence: CASSLFPRAREKLFF. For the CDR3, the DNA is TGTGCCAGCAGTTTATTTCCCAGGGCTCGGGAAAAACTGTTTTTT.

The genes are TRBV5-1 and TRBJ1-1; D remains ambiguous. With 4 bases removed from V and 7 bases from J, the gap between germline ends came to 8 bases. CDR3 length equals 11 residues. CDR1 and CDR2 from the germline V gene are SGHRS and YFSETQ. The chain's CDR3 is CASSQRDEAFF. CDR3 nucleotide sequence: TGCGCCAGCAGCCAACGTGATGAAGCTTTCTTT.

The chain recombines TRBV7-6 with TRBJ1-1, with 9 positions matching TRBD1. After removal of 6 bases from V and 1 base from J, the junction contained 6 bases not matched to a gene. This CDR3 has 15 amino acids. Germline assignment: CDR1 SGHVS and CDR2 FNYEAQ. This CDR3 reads CASRGTGTGNTEAFF. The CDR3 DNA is TGTGCCAGCAGGGGGACAGGGACGGGGAACACTGAAGCTTTCTTT.

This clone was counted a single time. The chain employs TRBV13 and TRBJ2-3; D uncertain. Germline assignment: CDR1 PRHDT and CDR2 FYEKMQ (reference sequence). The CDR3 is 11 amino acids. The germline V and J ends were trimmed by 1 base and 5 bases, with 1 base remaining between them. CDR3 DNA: TGTGCCAGCAGCTTAGTAGATACGCAGTATTTT. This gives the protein CASSLVDTQYF.

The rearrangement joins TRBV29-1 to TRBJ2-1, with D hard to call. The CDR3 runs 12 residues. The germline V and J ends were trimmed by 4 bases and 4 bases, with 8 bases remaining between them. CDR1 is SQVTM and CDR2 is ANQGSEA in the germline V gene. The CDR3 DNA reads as TGCAGCGTTGTGTGGGAATACAATGAGCAGTTCTTC. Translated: CSVVWEYNEQFF.

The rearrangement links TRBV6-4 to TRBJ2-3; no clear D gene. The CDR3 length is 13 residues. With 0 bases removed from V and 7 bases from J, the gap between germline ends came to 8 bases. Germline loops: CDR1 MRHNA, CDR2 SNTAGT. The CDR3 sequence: CASSDSAAHTQYF. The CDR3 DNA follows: TGTGCCAGCAGTGACTCCGCGGCTCATACGCAGTATTTT.

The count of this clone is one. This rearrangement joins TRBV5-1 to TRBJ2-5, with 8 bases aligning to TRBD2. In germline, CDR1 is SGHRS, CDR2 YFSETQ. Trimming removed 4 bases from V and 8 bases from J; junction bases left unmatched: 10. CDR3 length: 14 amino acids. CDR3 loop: CASSKSGGMDTQYF. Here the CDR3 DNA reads TGCGCCAGCAGCAAAAGCGGGGGAATGGACACCCAGTACTTC.